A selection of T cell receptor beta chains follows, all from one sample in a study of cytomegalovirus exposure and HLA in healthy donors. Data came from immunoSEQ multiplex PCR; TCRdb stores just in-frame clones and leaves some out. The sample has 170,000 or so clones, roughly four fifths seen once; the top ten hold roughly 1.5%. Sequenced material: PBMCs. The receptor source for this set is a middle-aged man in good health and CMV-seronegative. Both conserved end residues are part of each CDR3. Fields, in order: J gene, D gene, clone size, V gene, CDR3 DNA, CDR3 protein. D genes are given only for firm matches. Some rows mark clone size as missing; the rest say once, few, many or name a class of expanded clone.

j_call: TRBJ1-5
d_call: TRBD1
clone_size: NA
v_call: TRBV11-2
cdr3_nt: TGTGCCAGCAGCTCCAATGGACAGGGGAGAGGCAATCAGCCCCAGCATTTT
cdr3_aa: CASSSNGQGRGNQPQHF

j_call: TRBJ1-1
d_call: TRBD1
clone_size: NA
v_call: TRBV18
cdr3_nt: TGTGCCAGCTCCGTATCCCAGGGGGCCACTGAAGCTTTCTTT
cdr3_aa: CASSVSQGATEAFF

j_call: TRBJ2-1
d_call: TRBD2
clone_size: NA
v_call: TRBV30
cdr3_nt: TGTGCCTGGATCGGCGGGAGTGGGTTGGATGAGCAGTTCTTC
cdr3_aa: CAWIGGSGLDEQFF

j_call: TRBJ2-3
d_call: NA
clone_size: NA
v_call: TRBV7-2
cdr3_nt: TGTGCCAGCAGCTTAGTGGTGGCTGCCGCAGATACGCAGTATTTT
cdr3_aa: CASSLVVAAADTQYF

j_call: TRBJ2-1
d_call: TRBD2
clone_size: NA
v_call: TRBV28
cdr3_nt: TGTGCCAGCAGCATCGCTGTAGCGGGAGGTGATGAGCAGTTCTTC
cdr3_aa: CASSIAVAGGDEQFF

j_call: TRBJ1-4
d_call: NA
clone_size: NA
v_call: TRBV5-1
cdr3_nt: TGCGCCAGCAGCTTGGGAGTTAGGCAAGGGGATGAAAAACTGTTTTTT
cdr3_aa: CASSLGVRQGDEKLFF

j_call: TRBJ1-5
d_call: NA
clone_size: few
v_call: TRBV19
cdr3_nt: TGTGCCAGTAGTAAGAACAGGGGCAATCAGCCCCAGCATTTT
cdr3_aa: CASSKNRGNQPQHF

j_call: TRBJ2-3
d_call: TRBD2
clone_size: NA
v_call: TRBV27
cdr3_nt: TGTGCCAGCAGTTGGGCTAGCGGGAGCCCAGATACGCAGTATTTT
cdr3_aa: CASSWASGSPDTQYF

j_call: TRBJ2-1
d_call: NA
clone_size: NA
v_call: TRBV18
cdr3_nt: TGTGCCAGCTCACCTAACCCAGGCTCCTACAATGAGCAGTTCTTC
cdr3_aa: CASSPNPGSYNEQFF

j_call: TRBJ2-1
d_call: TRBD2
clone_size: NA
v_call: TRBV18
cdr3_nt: TGTGCCAGCTCACCGCGGACTAGCGGGGGTTACAATGAGCAGTTCTTC
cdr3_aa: CASSPRTSGGYNEQFF

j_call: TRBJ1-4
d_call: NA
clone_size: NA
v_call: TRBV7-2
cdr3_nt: TGTGCCAGCAGCTTGGTGTCAGGGCGGGAAAAACTGTTTTTT
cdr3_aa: CASSLVSGREKLFF

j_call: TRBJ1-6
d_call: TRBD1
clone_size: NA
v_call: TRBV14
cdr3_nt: TGTGCCAGCAGCCAAGTAGGACCGGGACAGAGGTTTAGCTCCTATAATTCACCCCTCCACTTT
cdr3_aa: CASSQVGPGQRFSSYNSPLHF

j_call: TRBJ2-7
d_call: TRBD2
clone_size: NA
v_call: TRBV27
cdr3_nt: TGTGCCAGCAGTTTACGGGGGGGCGGCGGCGAGCAGTACTTC
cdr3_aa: CASSLRGGGGEQYF

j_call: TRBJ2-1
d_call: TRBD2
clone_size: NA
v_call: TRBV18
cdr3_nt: TGTGCCAGCTCACCATTTCAAAGCGGGAGTAGGAATGAGCAGTTCTTC
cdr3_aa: CASSPFQSGSRNEQFF

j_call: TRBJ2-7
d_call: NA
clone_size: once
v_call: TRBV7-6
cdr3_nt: TGTGCCAGCAGCCGAAGAGGAGGGCCCCACGAGCAGTACTTC
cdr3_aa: CASSRRGGPHEQYF

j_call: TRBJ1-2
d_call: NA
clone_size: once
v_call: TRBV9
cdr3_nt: TGTGCCAGCAGCGTAGGGGACTTACTATATGGCTACACCTTC
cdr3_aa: CASSVGDLLYGYTF

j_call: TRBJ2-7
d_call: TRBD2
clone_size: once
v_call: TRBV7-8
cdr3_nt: TGTGCCAGCAGCTTAGGACTAGCGGGAACCTACGAGCAGTACTTC
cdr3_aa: CASSLGLAGTYEQYF

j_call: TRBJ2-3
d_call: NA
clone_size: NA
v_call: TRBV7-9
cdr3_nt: TGTGCCAGCAGCTTAGTAGGACTCAGCACAGATACGCAGTATTTT
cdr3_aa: CASSLVGLSTDTQYF

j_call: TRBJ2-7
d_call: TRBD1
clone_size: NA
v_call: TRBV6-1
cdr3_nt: TGTGCCAGCACCGATTCGGACAGGGGCTTTAGGGAGTACTTC
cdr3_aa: CASTDSDRGFREYF

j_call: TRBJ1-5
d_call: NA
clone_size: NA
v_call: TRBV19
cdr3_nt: TGTGCCAGTAGTATACAGGGTCGGAGCAATCAGCCCCAGCATTTT
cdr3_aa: CASSIQGRSNQPQHF

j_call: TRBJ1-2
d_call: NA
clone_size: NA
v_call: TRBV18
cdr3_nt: TGTGCCAGCTCATCGATGAGTCTTCCTAACTATGGCTACACCTTC
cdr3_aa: CASSSMSLPNYGYTF

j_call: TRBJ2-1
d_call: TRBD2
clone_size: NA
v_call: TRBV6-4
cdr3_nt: TGTGCCAGCAGGCGCGGACTAGCGGGGGGTAATGAGCAGTTCTTC
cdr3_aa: CASRRGLAGGNEQFF

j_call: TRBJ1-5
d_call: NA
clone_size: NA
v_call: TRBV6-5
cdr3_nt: TGTGCCAGCAACCAACACAGGGAGAGCAATCAGCCCCAGCATTTT
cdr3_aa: CASNQHRESNQPQHF

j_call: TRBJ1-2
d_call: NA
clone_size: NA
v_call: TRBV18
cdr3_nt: TGTGCCAGCTCACCATTGACAGGCCCCGGGTGGGACTATGGCTACACCTTC
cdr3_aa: CASSPLTGPGWDYGYTF

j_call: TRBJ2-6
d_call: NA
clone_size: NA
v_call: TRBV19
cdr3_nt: TGTGCCAGTAGCCCGGGGGACTCTGGGGCCAACGTCCTGACTTTC
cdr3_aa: CASSPGDSGANVLTF

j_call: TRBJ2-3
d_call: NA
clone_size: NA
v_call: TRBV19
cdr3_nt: TGTGCCAGTAGTATGGCGAGGAAAAAAGATACGCAGTATTTT
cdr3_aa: CASSMARKKDTQYF

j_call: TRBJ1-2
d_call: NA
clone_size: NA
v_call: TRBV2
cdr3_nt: TGTGCCAGCAGTAACAAGGGCTACACCTTC
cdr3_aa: CASSNKGYTF

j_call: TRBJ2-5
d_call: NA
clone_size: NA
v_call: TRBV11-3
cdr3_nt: TGTGCCAGCAGCTTAATCTACCAAGAGACCCAGTACTTC
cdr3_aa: CASSLIYQETQYF